Reported below is one T cell receptor (beta chain). Original handling: It was from reference gene primer amplification that nucleated cell counts were estimated. This table comes from immunoSEQ multiplex PCR, and its TCRdb copy is limited to in-frame clones, with some not included. The V and J calls and clone size are taken from that table; D and trimming were inferred from the DNA. The data contain about 170,000 clones, about 85% of them seen just once; the ten biggest clones take up roughly 14%. The entry originates in a study of blood T cell repertoires in COVID-19. Study overall: The analysed material was cDNA or gDNA that came from T cells, B-cell-depleted T cells, or PBMCs.

Patients in Seattle were enrolled during active infection, then followed longitudinally. The CDR3 runs to 18 residues. V was pared by 1 base and J by 0 bases, with 15 bases between. The germline V gene has CDR1 KGHSH and CDR2 LQKENI. The sample taken for sequencing was peripheral blood. The chain combines TRBV18 with TRBJ2-2; a possible D gene is TRBD1 (8 bases). The sequence was collected from a woman in her 70s with COVID-19, enrolled during active disease. CDR3 protein: CASSPRNRGGPNTGELFF. CDR3 coding DNA: TGTGCCAGCTCACCACGAAACAGGGGGGGACCGAACACCGGGGAGCTGTTTTTT.